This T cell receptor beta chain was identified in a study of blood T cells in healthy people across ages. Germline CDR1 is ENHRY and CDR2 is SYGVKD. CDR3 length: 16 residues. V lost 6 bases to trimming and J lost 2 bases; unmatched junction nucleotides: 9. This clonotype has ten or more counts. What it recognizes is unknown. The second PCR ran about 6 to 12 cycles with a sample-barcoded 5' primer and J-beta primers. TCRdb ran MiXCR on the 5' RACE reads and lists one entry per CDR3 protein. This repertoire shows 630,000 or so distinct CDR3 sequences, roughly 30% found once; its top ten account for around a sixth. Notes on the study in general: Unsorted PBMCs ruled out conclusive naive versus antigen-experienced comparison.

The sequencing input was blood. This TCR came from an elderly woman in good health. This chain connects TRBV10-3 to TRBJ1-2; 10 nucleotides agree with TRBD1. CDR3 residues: CAISRQGARGNYGYTF. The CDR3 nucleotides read TGTGCCATCAGCAGACAGGGGGCCCGGGGAAACTATGGCTACACCTTC.